This T cell receptor beta chain was captured by sequencing in a study of blood T cell repertoires in COVID-19. Study as a whole: Both acute and convalescent COVID-19 samples were obtained from the United States, Italy and Spain. PBMCs, B-cell-depleted T cells, or T cells provided the cDNA or gDNA that made up the material.

Libraries were prepared by immunoSEQ multiplex PCR; TCRdb keeps only in-frame clonotypes and omits some of them. Here the sample spans about 210,000 clones, around 86% being singletons. Enrolment of Seattle patients took place during active infection, and they were followed longitudinally. This clone was picked up a small number of times. CDR1 and CDR2 from the germline V gene are SGDLS and YYNGEE. V lost 1 base to trimming and J lost 3 bases; unmatched junction nucleotides: 4. The CDR3 extends over 14 amino acids. This chain links TRBV9 with TRBJ2-7; 7 nucleotides match TRBD1. The receptor was isolated from a woman aged 70-85 years with COVID-19, enrolled during active disease. Sequenced material: peripheral blood. In DNA, the CDR3 is TGTGCCAGCAGCGTACGGGACAGCCTCTACGAGCAGTACTTC. It is translated as CASSVRDSLYEQYF.